This TCR beta chain derives from a study of T cells after posttransplantation cyclophosphamide. The method was immunoSEQ multiplex PCR; TCRdb's version includes in-frame clones alone and lacks a portion of them. Altogether about 39,000 clones were found in the sample, and no singletons occur. V was cut by 0 bases and J by 0 bases, with 7 bases left in between. CDR3 length: 15 residues. Looked up from germline, CDR1 is SGHRS and CDR2 is YFSETQ. This clone has at least ten counts. The clonotype comes from a woman between 45 and 60 years old in good health and a related stem cell transplant donor. V gene TRBV5-1 combines with J gene TRBJ2-1; tentative D call: TRBD2 (5 bases). The sequenced material came from PBMCs. CDR3 DNA sequence: TGCGCCAGCAGCTTGGTTGGGAGCTCCTACAATGAGCAGTTCTTC. This sequence encodes CASSLVGSSYNEQFF.